What follows are 18 T cell receptor beta chains derived from one specimen sequenced in a study of identifying expanded T cells in peripheral blood. Clones were read by immunoSEQ multiplex PCR, and TCRdb kept only the in-frame ones, dropping some. The sample lists more than 85,000 clones; about 87% were seen once. Input material: blood. All receptors come from a person between 18 and 70 years old in good health.

This clone was seen a single time. The rearrangement joins TRBV28 to TRBJ2-1; 12 bases are a match to TRBD2. The junction had 3 bases not matched to a gene; V was cut back by 6 bases and J by 3 bases. This CDR3 comprises 15 residues. In germline, CDR1 is MDHEN, CDR2 SYDVKM. The CDR3 sequence is CASSVLAGGYNEQFF. The CDR3 bases are TGTGCCAGCAGCGTACTAGCGGGAGGCTACAATGAGCAGTTCTTC.

V usage is TRBV9 and J usage is TRBJ2-1; 9 bases agree with TRBD1. The CDR3 totals 14 residues. Germline CDR1 and CDR2: SGDLS and YYNGEE. V dropped 6 bases and J dropped 7; count of bases not matched to a gene: 8. The CDR3 bases are TGTGCCAGCACCCAGGGACAGGGATCGAATGAGCAGTTCTTC. Translation gives CASTQGQGSNEQFF.

The chain uses TRBV10-3 and TRBJ1-4; no firm D call. The ends were cut back, 10 bases at V and 0 bases at J, with 15 bases in the middle. This CDR3 has 15 amino acids. The germline CDR1 and CDR2 sequences are ENHRY and SYGVKD. CDR3 in DNA: TGTGCCACCGCGGGAGGTCCAGCAACTAATGAAAAACTGTTTTTT. Amino acid sequence: CATAGGPATNEKLFF.

V and J are TRBV5-1 and TRBJ2-5; D uncertain. With 1 base removed from V and 0 bases from J, the gap between germline ends came to 4 bases. Germline V CDR1 and CDR2: SGHRS, YFSETQ. This CDR3 has 13 amino acids. The DNA for the CDR3 is TGCGCCAGCAGCTTGACCCACCAAGAGACCCAGTACTTC. Its protein is CASSLTHQETQYF.

The CDR3, as DNA: TGTGCCAGTAGTATAGATCGGCGTCCCGGGAGGGAGACCCAGTACTTC. This codes for CASSIDRRPGRETQYF. V gene TRBV19 combines with J gene TRBJ2-5, with 7 bases fitting TRBD2. CDR3 length: 16 residues. The J segment lost 5 bases and the V segment lost 0 bases, leaving 9 bases of the junction unmatched. Germline CDR1 is LNHDA and CDR2 is SQIVND (reference sequence).

This chain connects TRBV9 to TRBJ2-2; D call uncertain. CDR1 SGDLS and CDR2 YYNGEE come from the germline V gene. The V gene lost 0 bases and the J gene lost 0 bases, with 6 bases spanning the gap. The CDR3 length is 15 residues. For the CDR3, the DNA is TGTGCCAGCAGCGTAGGCGGCGCGAACACCGGGGAGCTGTTTTTT. This encodes CASSVGGANTGELFF. The full variable domain, completed using reference TRBV9 and TRBJ2-2, is DSGVTQTPKHLITATGQRVTLRCSPRSGDLSVYWYQQSLDQGLQFLIQYYNGEERAKGNILERFSAQQFPDLHSELNLSSLELGDSALYFCASSVGGANTGELFFGEGSRLTVL.

This chain connects TRBV5-1 to TRBJ2-6; D ambiguous. This CDR3 has 16 residues. CDR1 SGHRS and CDR2 YFSETQ come from the germline V gene. Trimming removed 6 bases from V and 1 base from J, with 14 bases in between. CDR3 amino acids: CASNPMAGSGANVLTF. As DNA, the CDR3 is TGCGCCAGCAACCCGATGGCAGGTTCTGGGGCCAACGTCCTGACTTTC.

This clone was seen a handful of times. The V and J genes are TRBV29-1 and TRBJ2-6; D may be TRBD1 (5 bases). The CDR3 length is 14 residues. Germline CDR1 and CDR2: SQVTM and ANQGSEA. Trimming pared 7 bases from V and 2 bases from J, leaving 12 bases between. CDR3 sequence: CSARVGAGANVLTF. CDR3 DNA: TGCAGCGCCAGGGTTGGGGCTGGGGCCAACGTCCTGACTTTC.

The chain combines TRBV6-1 with TRBJ2-5, with D maybe TRBD1 (6 bases). The germline CDR1 and CDR2 sequences are MNHNS and SASEGT. Trimming took off 10 bases at V and 1 base at J, with 10 bases between the two ends. CDR3 length: 12 amino acids. The CDR3 spells CATSGVQETQYF. CDR3 DNA sequence: TGTGCCACCTCAGGGGTCCAAGAGACCCAGTACTTC.

This chain links TRBV6-5 with TRBJ2-1; either TRBD1 or TRBD2 may supply D (7 bases each). The CDR3 has 16 residues. Trimming took off 0 bases at V and 8 bases at J, with 17 bases between the two ends. The V gene's germline CDR1 is MNHEY and CDR2 SVGAGI. The CDR3 DNA is TGTGCCAGCAGTTACTCGGGAGGGGGCGAGGGTTATGAGCAGTTCTTC. Protein sequence: CASSYSGGGEGYEQFF.

The rearrangement links TRBV7-2 to TRBJ1-1; the match to TRBD1 covers 7 bases. CDR3 size: 14 residues. Per the germline V gene, CDR1 is SGHTA and CDR2 is FQGNSA. Trimming took 6 bases from V and 0 from J; bases not matched to a gene: 4. DNA for the CDR3: TGTGCCAGCAGTCTGGGACAGATGAACACTGAAGCTTTCTTT. Translated, it gives CASSLGQMNTEAFF.

The table lists this clone with a few counts. The chain uses TRBV5-6 and TRBJ1-5; the D gene is possibly TRBD1 (5 bases). This CDR3 has 14 amino acids. Germline values: CDR1 SGHDT, CDR2 YYEEEE. Trimming left V 2 bases short and J 5 bases short, with 11 bases between. Here the CDR3 DNA reads TGTGCCAGCAGCTTCTTCGGGGGAGATCAGCCCCAGCATTTT. It is translated as CASSFFGGDQPQHF.

The rearrangement joins TRBV5-6 to TRBJ2-7, with D perhaps given as TRBD1 or TRBD2 (6 bases each). The length of the CDR3 is 15 residues. The ends were cut back, 4 bases at V and 2 bases at J, with 16 bases in the middle. CDR1 and CDR2 from the germline V gene are SGHDT and YYEEEE. CDR3 bases: TGTGCCAGCAGCGGCGGGACAAATATCGCCTACGAGCAGTACTTC. Translating gives CASSGGTNIAYEQYF.

The V gene is TRBV7-2, the J gene TRBJ1-4, with D hard to call. The germline V and J ends were trimmed by 5 bases and 7 bases, with 11 bases remaining between them. This CDR3 has 13 residues. CDR1 and CDR2 (germline): SGHTA, FQGNSA. In DNA form, the CDR3 reads TGTGCCAGCAGCCCTGTAGGGTCTGAAAAACTGTTTTTT. It translates to CASSPVGSEKLFF.

The chain uses TRBV6-1 and TRBJ2-5; TRBD2 aligns across 7 bases. J was trimmed by 2 bases and V by 6 bases; bases with no gene match: 3. The CDR3 is 13 residues long. The germline CDR1 and CDR2 sequences are MNHNS and SASEGT. The CDR3 region is CASRRLAQETQYF. CDR3 bases: TGTGCCAGCAGGAGACTAGCTCAAGAGACCCAGTACTTC.

The chain joins TRBV18 to TRBJ2-1; TRBD2 aligns across 12 bases. This CDR3 has 15 amino acids. V was pared by 3 bases and J by 6 bases, with 3 bases of the junction left unmatched. CDR1 and CDR2 from the germline V gene are KGHSH and LQKENI. CDR3 amino acids: CASSPWTSGTNEQFF. DNA for the CDR3: TGTGCCAGCTCACCTTGGACTAGCGGGACCAATGAGCAGTTCTTC.

The rearrangement joins TRBV6-5 to TRBJ2-5, with no clear D. Germline-derived CDR1 and CDR2 are MNHEY and SVGAGI. The CDR3 is made up of 14 amino acids. The V end lost 5 bases, the J end lost 4 bases, and 14 bases lay between the germline ends. CDR3 in DNA: TGTGCCAGCAGTACGTTACTAAGGTCAGAGACCCAGTACTTC. Encoded protein: CASSTLLRSETQYF.

J is TRBJ2-7 and V is TRBV28, with 8 bases matching TRBD1. V trimming: 8 bases; J trimming: 7 bases; junction bases outside the gene matches: 10. This CDR3 has 13 residues. Germline values: CDR1 MDHEN, CDR2 SYDVKM. The CDR3 coding sequence is TGTGCCAGCCTAAACAGGGGGGAAAGAGAGCAGTACTTC. The encoded protein is CASLNRGEREQYF. Filled out from reference TRBV28 and TRBJ2-7, the complete variable domain reads DVKVTQSSRYLVKRTGEKVFLECVQDMDHENMFWYRQDPGLGLRLIYFSYDVKMKEKGDIPEGYSVSREKKERFSLILESASTNQTSMYLCASLNRGEREQYFGPGTRLTVT.